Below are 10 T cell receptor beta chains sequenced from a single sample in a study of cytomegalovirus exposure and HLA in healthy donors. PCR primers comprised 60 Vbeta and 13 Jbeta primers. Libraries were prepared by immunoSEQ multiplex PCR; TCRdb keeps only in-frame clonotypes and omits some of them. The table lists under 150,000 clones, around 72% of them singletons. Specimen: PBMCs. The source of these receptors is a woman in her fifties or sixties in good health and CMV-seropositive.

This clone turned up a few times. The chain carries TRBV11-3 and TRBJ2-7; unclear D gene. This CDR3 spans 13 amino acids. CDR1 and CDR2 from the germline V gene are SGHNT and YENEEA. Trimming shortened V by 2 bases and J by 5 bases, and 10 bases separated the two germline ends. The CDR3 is CASSLTSRHEQYF. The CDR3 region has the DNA TGTGCCAGCAGCTTAACCTCGCGTCACGAGCAGTACTTC.

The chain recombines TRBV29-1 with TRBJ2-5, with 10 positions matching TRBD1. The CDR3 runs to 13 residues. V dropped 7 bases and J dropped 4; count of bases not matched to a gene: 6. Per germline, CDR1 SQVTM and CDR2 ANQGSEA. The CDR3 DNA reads TGCAGCGGGGGGGACAGGGGAGGAGAGACCCAGTACTTC. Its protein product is CSGGDRGGETQYF.

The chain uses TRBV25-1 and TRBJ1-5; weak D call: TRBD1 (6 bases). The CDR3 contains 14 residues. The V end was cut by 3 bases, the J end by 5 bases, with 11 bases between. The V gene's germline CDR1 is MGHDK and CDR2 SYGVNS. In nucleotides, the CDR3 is TGTGCCAGCAGTGATTCCAGGGGTGATCAGCCCCAGCATTTT. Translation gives CASSDSRGDQPQHF. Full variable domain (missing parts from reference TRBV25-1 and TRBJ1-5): EADIYQTPRYLVIGTGKKITLECSQTMGHDKMYWYQQDPGMELHLIHYSYGVNSTEKGDLSSESTVSRIRTEHFPLTLESARPSHTSQYLCASSDSRGDQPQHFGDGTRLSIL.

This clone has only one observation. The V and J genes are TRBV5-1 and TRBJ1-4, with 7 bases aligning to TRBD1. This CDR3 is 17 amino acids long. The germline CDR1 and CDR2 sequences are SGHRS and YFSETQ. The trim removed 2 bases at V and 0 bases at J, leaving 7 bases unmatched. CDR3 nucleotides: TGCGCCAGCAGCTTACAGGGGCTACATGCAACTAATGAAAAACTGTTTTTT. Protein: CASSLQGLHATNEKLFF.

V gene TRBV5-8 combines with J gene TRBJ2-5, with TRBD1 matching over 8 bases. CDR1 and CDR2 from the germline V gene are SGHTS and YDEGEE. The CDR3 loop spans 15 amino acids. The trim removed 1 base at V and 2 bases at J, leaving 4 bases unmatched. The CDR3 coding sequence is TGTGCCAGCAGCTTGAACAGGGGGATTCAAGAGACCCAGTACTTC. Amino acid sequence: CASSLNRGIQETQYF. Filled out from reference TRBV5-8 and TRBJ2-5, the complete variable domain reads EAGVTQSPTHLIKTRGQQATLRCSPISGHTSVYWYQQALGLGLQFLLWYDEGEERNRGNFPPRFSGRQFPNYSSELNVNALELEDSALYLCASSLNRGIQETQYFGPGTRLLVL.

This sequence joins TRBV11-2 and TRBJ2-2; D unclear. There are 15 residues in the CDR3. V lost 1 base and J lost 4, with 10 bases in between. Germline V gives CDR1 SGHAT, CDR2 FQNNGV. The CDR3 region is CASSLVGGGTGELFF. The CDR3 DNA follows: TGTGCCAGCAGCTTAGTGGGTGGCGGCACCGGGGAGCTGTTTTTT.

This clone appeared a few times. CDR3 DNA sequence: TGCGCCAGCAGTCAAGGCCAACAGGGGGCCCCAAATGAGCAGTTCTTC. Its protein product is CASSQGQQGAPNEQFF. V and J are TRBV23-1 and TRBJ2-1, with TRBD1 matching 9 bases. TRBV23-1 is assigned to the ORF class and has an uncertain function. Losses at the gene ends were 2 bases for V and 7 bases for J; bases not matched to a gene: 9. The CDR3 runs to 16 residues.

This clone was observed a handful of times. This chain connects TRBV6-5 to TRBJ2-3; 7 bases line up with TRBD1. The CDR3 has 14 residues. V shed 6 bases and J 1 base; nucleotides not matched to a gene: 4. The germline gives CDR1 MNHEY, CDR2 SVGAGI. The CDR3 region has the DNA TGTGCCAGCAGGGCCGGACAGGGCACAGATACGCAGTATTTT. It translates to CASRAGQGTDTQYF.

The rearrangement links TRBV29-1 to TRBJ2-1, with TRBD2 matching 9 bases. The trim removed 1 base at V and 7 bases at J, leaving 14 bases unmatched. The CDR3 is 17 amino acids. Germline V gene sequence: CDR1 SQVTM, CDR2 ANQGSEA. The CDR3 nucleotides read TGCAGCGTTGAAGGAGCGGGGGGCGCCCCCGGGTTAAATGAGCAGTTCTTC. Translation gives CSVEGAGGAPGLNEQFF.

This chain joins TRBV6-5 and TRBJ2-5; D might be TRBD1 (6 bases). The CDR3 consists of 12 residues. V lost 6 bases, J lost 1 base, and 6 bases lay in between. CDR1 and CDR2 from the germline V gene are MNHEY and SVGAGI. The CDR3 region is CASRGAQETQYF. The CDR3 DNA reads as TGTGCCAGCAGGGGGGCCCAAGAGACCCAGTACTTC.